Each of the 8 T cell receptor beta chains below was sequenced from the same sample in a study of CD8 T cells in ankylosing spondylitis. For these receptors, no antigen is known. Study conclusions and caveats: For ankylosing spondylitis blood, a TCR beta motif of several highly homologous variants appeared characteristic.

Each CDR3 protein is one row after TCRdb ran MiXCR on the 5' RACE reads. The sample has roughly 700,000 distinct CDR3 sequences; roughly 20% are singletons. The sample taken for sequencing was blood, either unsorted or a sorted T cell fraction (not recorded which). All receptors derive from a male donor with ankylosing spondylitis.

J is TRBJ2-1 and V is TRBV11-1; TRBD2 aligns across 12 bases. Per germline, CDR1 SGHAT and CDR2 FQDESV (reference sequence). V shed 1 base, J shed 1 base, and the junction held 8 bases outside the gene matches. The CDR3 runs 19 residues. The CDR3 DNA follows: TGTGCCAGCAGCTTAGGGCTCCGGACTAGCGGGGCTTCCTACAATGAGCAGTTCTTC. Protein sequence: CASSLGLRTSGASYNEQFF.

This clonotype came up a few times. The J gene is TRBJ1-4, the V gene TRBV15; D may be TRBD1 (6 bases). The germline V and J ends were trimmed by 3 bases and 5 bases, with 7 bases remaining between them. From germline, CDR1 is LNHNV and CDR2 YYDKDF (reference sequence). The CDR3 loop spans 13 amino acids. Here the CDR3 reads CATSSRGNEKLFF. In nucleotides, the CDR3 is TGTGCCACCAGCAGTAGGGGGAATGAAAAACTGTTTTTT.

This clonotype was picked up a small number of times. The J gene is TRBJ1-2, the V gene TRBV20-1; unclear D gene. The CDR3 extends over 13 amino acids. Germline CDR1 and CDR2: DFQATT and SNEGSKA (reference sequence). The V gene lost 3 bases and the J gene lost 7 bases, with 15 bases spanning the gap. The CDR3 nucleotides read TGCAGTGCTAGCGACGGAAGGCTGGGTGGCTACACCTTC. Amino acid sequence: CSASDGRLGGYTF.

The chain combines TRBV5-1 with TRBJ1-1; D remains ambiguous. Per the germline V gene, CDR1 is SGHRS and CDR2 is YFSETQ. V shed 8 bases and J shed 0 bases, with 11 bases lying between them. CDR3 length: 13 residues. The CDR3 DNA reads TGCGCCAGTCGGAATGGGGTGAACACTGAAGCTTTCTTT. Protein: CASRNGVNTEAFF.

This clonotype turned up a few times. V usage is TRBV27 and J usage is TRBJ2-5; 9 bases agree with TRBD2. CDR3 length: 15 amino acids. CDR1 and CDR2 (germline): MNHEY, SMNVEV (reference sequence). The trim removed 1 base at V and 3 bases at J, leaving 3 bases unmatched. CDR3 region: CASSLFPSGEETQYF. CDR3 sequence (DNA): TGTGCCAGCAGTTTATTTCCTAGCGGGGAAGAGACCCAGTACTTC.

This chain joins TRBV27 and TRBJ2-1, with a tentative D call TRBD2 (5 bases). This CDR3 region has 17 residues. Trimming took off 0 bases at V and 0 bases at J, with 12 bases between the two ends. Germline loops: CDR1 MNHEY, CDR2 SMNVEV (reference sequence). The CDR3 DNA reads TGTGCCAGCAGTTTATCTCCTAGCAGTTCCTCCTACAATGAGCAGTTCTTC. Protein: CASSLSPSSSSYNEQFF.

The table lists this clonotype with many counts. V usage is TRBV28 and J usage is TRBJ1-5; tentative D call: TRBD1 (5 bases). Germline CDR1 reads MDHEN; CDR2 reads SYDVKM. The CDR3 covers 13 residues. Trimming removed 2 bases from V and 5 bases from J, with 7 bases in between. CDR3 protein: CASSLQGDQPQHF. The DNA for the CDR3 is TGTGCCAGCAGTTTACAGGGCGATCAGCCCCAGCATTTT.

The CDR3 nucleotides are TGTGCCAGCAGCTTAGTAACAGGGAGTACTCAGGCGGAGGGCTACACCTTC. It yields the protein CASSLVTGSTQAEGYTF. The rearrangement joins TRBV7-9 to TRBJ1-2; TRBD1 is a possible D gene (6 bases). V lost 1 base and J 8 bases, leaving 23 bases between the germline ends. Per germline, CDR1 SEHNR and CDR2 FQNEAQ (reference sequence). The CDR3 runs 17 residues.